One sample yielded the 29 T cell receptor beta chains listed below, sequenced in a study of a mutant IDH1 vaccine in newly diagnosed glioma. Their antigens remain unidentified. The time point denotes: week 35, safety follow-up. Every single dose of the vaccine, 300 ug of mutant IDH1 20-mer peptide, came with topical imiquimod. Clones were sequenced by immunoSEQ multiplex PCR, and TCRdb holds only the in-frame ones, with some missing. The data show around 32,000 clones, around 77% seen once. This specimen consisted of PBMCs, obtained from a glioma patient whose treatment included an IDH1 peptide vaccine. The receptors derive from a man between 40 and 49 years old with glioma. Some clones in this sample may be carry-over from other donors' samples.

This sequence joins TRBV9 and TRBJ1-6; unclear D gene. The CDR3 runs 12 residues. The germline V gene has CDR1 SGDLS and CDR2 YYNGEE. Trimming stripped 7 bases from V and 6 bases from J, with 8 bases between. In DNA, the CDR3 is TGTGCCAGCGGTGGGCTTAATTCACCCCTCCACTTT. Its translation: CASGGLNSPLHF. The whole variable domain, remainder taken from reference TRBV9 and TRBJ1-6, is DSGVTQTPKHLITATGQRVTLRCSPRSGDLSVYWYQQSLDQGLQFLIQYYNGEERAKGNILERFSAQQFPDLHSELNLSSLELGDSALYFCASGGLNSPLHFGNGTRLTVT.

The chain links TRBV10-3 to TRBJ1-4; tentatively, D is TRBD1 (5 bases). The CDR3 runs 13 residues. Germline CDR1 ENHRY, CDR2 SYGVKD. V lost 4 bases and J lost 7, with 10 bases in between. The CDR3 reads CAISGGPGEKLFF. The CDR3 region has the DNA TGTGCCATCAGTGGGGGACCGGGTGAAAAACTGTTTTTT.

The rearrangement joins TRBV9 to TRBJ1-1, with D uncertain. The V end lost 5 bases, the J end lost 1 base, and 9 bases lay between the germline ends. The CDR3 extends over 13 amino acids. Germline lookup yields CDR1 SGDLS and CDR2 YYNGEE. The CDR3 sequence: CASRVHWNTEAFF. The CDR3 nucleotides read TGTGCCAGCAGGGTCCATTGGAACACTGAAGCTTTCTTT.

CDR3 sequence reads: CASSLSPGQVLSYEQYF. The CDR3 nucleotides read TGCGCCAGCAGCCTATCACCGGGACAGGTTTTGTCCTACGAGCAGTACTTC. The gene calls are TRBV5-1 and TRBJ2-7; 8 nucleotides line up with TRBD1. Germline lookup yields CDR1 SGHRS and CDR2 YFSETQ. Trimming took 4 bases from V and 1 from J; bases not matched to a gene: 13. The CDR3 contains 17 residues.

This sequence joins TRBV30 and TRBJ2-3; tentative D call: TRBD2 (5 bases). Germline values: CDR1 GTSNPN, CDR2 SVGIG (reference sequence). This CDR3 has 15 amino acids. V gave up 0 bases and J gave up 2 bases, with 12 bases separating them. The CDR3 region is CAWSVRGSFTDTQYF. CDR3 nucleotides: TGTGCCTGGAGTGTACGTGGGAGCTTCACAGATACGCAGTATTTT.

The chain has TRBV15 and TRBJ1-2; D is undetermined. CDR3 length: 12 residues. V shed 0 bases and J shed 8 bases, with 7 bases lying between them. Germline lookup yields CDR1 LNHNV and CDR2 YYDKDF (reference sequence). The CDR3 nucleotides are TGTGCCACCAGCAGAGATCATGAGGGCTACACCTTC. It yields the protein CATSRDHEGYTF.

CDR3 in amino acids: CASSWGVEQYF. Here the CDR3 DNA reads TGCGCCAGCAGCTGGGGGGTCGAGCAGTACTTC. The chain links TRBV5-1 to TRBJ2-7, with D possibly being TRBD2 (6 bases). CDR1 SGHRS and CDR2 YFSETQ come from the germline V gene. V lost 3 bases and J lost 6, with 7 bases in between. This CDR3 spans 11 amino acids. The full variable domain, in which reference TRBV5-1 and TRBJ2-7 provide the parts outside the CDR3, is KAGVTQTPRYLIKTRGQQVTLSCSPISGHRSVSWYQQTPGQGLQFLFEYFSETQRNKGNFPGRFSGRQFSNSRSEMNVSTLELGDSALYLCASSWGVEQYFGPGTRLTVT.

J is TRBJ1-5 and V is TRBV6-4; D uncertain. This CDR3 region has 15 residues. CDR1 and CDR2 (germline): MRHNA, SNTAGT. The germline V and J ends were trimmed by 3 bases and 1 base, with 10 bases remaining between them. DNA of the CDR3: TGTGCCAGCAGTGATAACCCGGGGAGCAATCAGCCCCAGCATTTT. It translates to CASSDNPGSNQPQHF.

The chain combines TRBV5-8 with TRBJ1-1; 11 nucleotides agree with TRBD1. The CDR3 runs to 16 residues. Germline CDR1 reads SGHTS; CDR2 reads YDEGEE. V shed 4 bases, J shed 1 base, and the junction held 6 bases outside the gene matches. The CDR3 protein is CASSPGTGGWNTEAFF. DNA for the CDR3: TGTGCCAGCAGCCCTGGGACAGGGGGTTGGAACACTGAAGCTTTCTTT.

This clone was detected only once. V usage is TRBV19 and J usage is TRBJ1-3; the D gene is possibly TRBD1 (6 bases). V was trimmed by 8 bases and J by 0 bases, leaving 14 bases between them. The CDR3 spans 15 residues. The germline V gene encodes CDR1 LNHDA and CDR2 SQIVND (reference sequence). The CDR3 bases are TGTGCCAGTCGGTTAGACAGGACCTCTGGAAACACCATATATTTT. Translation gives CASRLDRTSGNTIYF. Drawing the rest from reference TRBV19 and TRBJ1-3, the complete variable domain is DGGITQSPKYLFRKEGQNVTLSCEQNLNHDAMYWYRQDPGQGLRLIYYSQIVNDFQKGDIAEGYSVSREKKESFPLTVTSAQKNPTAFYLCASRLDRTSGNTIYFGEGSWLTVV.

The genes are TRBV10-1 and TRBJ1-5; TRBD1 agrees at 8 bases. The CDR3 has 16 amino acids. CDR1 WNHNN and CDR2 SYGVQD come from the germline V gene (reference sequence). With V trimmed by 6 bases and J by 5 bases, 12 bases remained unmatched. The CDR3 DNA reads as TGCGCCAGCAGACGGCAGGGGGCGCATTGGGATCAGCCCCAGCATTTT. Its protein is CASRRQGAHWDQPQHF.

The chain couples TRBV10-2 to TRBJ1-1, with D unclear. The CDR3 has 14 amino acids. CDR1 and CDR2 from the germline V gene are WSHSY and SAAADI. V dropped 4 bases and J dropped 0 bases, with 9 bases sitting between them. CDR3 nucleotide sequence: TGCGCCAGCAGTGTGACGAGTATGAACACTGAAGCTTTCTTT. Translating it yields CASSVTSMNTEAFF.

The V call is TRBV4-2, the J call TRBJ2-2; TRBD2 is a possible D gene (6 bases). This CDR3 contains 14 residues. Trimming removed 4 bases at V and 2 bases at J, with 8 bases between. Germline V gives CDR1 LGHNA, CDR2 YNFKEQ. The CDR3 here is CASSPTRNTGELFF. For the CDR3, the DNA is TGTGCCAGCAGCCCGACTAGAAACACCGGGGAGCTGTTTTTT.

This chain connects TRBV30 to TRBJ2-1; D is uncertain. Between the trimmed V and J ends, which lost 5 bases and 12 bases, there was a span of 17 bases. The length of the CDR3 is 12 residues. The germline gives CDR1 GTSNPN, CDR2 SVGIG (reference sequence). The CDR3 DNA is TGTGCCTGGGGCCCTAGGGTCTTTTCGCAGTTCTTC. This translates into CAWGPRVFSQFF.

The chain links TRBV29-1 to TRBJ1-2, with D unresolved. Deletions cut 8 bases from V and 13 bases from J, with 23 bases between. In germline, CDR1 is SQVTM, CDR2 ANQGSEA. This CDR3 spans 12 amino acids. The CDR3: CSHCVDPSTRTF. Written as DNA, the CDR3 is TGCAGCCACTGTGTCGACCCATCCACTCGCACCTTC.

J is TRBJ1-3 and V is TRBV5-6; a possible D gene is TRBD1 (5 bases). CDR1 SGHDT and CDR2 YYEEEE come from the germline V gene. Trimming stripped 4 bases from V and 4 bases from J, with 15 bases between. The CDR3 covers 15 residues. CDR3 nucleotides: TGTGCCAGCAGCCCCTCGCGTGGACAAGGAAACACCATATATTTT. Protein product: CASSPSRGQGNTIYF.

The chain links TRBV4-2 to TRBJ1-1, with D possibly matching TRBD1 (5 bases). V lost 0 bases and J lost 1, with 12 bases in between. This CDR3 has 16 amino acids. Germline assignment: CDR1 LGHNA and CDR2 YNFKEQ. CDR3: CASSQEWGVQNTEAFF. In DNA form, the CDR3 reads TGTGCCAGCAGCCAAGAATGGGGGGTGCAGAACACTGAAGCTTTCTTT.

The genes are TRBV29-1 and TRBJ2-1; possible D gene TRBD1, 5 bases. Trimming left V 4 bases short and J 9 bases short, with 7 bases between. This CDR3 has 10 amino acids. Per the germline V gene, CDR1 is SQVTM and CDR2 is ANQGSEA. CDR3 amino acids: CSVAGPEQFF. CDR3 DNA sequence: TGCAGCGTTGCAGGGCCTGAGCAGTTCTTC.

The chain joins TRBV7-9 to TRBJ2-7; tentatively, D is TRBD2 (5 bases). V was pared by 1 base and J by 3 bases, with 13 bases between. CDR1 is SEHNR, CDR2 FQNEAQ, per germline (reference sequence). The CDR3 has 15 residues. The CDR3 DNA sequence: TGTGCCAGCAGCTTAGGCGGGCCCGGCGGCTACGAGCAGTACTTC. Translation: CASSLGGPGGYEQYF.

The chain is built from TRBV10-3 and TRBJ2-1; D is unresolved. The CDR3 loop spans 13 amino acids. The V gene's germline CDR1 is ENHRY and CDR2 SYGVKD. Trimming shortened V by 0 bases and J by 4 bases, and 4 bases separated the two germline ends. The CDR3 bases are TGTGCCATCAGTGAGTCTGCGTACAATGAGCAGTTCTTC. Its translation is CAISESAYNEQFF.

This CDR3 is CASSTSTGTYGYTF. Written as DNA, the CDR3 is TGTGCCAGCAGTACCTCGACAGGGACCTATGGCTACACCTTC. The J gene is TRBJ1-2, the V gene TRBV6-5, with TRBD1 matching 7 bases. Trimming cost V 5 bases and J 4 bases; bases outside gene matches: 7. This CDR3 contains 14 residues. CDR1 MNHEY and CDR2 SVGAGI come from the germline V gene.

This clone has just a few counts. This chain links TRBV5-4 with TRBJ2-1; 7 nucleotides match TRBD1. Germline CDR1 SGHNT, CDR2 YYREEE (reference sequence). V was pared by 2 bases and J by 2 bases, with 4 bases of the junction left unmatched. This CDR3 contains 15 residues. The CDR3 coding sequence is TGTGCCAGCAGCTTTGGTCAGGGGGCCTACAATGAGCAGTTCTTC. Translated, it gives CASSFGQGAYNEQFF.

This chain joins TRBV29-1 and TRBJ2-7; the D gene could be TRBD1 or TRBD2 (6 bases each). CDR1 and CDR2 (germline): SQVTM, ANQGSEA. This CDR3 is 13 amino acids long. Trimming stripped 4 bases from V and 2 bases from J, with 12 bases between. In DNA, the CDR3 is TGCAGCGTTGGAAGGGGGGAGCCCTACGAGCAGTACTTC. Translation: CSVGRGEPYEQYF.

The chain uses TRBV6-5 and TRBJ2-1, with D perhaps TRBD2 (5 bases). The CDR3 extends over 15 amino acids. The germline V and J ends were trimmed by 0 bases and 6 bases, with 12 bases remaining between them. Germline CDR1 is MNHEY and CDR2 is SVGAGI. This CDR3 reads CASSYSFTRPNEQFF. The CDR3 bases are TGTGCCAGCAGTTACTCATTCACTAGGCCCAATGAGCAGTTCTTC.

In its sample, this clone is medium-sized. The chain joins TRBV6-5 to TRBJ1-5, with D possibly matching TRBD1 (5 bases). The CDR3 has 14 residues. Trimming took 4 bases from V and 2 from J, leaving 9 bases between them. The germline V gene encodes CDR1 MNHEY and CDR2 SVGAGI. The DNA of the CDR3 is TGTGCCAGCAGTTTACTACAGGGCAATCAGCCCCAGCATTTT. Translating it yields CASSLLQGNQPQHF.

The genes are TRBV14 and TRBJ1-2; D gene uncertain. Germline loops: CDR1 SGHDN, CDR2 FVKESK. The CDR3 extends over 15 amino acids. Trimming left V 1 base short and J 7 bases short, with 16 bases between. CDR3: CASSQVWYIPSGYTF. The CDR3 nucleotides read TGTGCCAGCAGCCAAGTCTGGTATATCCCCTCTGGCTACACCTTC.

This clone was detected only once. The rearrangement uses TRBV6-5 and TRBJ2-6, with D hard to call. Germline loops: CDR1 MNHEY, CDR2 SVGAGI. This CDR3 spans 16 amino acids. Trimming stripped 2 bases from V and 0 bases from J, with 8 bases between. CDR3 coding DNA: TGTGCCAGCAGTTACGGGTGGGGCTCTGGGGCCAACGTCCTGACTTTC. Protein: CASSYGWGSGANVLTF.

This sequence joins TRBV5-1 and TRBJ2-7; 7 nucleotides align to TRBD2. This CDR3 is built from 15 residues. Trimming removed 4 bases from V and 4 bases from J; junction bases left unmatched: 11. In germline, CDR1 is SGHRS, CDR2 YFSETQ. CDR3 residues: CASSGGVGVLYEQYF. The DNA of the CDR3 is TGCGCCAGCAGCGGGGGGGTGGGTGTACTTTACGAGCAGTACTTC. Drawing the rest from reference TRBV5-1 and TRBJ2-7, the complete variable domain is KAGVTQTPRYLIKTRGQQVTLSCSPISGHRSVSWYQQTPGQGLQFLFEYFSETQRNKGNFPGRFSGRQFSNSRSEMNVSTLELGDSALYLCASSGGVGVLYEQYFGPGTRLTVT.

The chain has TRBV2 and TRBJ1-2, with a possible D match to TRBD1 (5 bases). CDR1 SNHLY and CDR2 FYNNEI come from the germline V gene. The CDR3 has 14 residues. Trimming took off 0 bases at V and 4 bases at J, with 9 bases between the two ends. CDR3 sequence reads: CASSEAWGGYGYTF. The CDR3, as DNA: TGTGCCAGCAGTGAAGCTTGGGGGGGCTATGGCTACACCTTC.